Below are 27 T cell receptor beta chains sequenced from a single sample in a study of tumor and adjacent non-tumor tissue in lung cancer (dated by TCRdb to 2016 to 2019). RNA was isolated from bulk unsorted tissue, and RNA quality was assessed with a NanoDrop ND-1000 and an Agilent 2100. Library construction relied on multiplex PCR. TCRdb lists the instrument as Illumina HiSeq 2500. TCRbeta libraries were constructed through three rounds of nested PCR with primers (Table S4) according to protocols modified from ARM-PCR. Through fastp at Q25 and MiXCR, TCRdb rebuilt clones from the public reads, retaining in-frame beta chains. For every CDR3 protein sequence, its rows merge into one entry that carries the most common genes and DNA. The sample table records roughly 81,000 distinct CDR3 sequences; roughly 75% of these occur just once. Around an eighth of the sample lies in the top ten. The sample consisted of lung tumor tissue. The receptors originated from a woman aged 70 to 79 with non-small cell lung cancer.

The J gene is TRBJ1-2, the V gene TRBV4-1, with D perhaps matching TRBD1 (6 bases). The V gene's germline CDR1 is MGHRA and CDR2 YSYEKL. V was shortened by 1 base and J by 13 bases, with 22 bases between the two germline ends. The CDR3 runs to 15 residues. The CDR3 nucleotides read TGCGCCAGCAGCCAAGTGAAGGGGGTGGCCAATGGTTGCACCTTC. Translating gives CASSQVKGVANGCTF.

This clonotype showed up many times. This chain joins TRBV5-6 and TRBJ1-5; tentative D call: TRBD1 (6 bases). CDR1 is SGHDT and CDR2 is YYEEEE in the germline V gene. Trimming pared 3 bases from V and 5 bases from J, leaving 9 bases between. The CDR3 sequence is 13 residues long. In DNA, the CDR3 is TGTGCCAGCAGCTCCCGACAGGATCAGCCCCAGCATTTT. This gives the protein CASSSRQDQPQHF.

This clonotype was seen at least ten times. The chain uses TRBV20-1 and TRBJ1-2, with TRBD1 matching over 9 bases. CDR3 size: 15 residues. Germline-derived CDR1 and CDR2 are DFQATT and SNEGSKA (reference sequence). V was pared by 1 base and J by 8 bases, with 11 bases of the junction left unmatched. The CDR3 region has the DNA TGCAGTGCTAGAGGGAGGACAGGGGAAAGTGGCGGCTACACCTTC. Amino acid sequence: CSARGRTGESGGYTF.

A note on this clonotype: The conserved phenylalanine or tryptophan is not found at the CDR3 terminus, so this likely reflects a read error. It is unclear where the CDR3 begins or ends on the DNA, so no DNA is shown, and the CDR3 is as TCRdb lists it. CDR3 sequence reads: CASSTRTENTETFL. The chain has TRBV4-1 and TRBJ1-1; the table's D call, TRBD1, was not checked against the DNA. Germline CDR1 is MGHRA and CDR2 is YSYEKL. Termini included, the CDR3 measures 14 amino acids.

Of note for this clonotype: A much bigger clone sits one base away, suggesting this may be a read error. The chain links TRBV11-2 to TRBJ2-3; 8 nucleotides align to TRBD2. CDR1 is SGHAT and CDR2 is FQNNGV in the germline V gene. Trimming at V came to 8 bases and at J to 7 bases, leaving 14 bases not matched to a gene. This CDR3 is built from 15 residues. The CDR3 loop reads CASHVSGSGLNTQYF. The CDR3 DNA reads TGTGCCAGCCACGTCAGCGGGAGTGGTCTAAATACGCAGTATTTT.

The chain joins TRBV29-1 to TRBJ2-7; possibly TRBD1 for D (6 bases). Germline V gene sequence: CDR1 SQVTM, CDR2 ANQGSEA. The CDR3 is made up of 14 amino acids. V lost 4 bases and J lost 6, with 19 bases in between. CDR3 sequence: CSVVRGISPCEQYF. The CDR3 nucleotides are TGCAGCGTTGTGAGGGGGATTAGCCCCTGCGAGCAGTACTTC.

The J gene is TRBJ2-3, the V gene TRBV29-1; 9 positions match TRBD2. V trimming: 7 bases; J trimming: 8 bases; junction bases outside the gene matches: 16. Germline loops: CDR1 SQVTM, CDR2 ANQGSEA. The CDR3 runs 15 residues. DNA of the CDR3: TGCAGCGGCCATCTAGCGGGACGAAGGTCAGGTACGCAGTATTTT. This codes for CSGHLAGRRSGTQYF.

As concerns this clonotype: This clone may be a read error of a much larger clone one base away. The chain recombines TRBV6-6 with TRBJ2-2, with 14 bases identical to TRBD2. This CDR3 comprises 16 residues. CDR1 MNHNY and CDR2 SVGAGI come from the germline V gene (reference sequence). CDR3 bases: TGTGCCAGCAGTTACCGGACTAGCGGGAGGCCCGGGGGGCTGTTTTTT. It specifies CASSYRTSGRPGGLFF.

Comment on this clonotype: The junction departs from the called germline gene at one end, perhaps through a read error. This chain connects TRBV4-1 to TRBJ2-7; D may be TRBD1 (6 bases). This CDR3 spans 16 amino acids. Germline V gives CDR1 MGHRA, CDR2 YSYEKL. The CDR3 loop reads CASSLEYREYYYEQYF. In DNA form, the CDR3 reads TGCGCCAGTAGCCTAGAATACAGGGAATATTATTACGAGCAGTACTTC.

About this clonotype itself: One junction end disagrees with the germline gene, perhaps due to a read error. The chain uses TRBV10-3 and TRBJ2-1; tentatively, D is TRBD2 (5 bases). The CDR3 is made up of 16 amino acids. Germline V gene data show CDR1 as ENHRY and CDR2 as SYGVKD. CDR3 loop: CATSGRQEAVKDEQFF. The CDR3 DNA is TGTGCCACCAGTGGCAGGCAGGAGGCGGTTAAGGATGAGCAGTTCTTC.

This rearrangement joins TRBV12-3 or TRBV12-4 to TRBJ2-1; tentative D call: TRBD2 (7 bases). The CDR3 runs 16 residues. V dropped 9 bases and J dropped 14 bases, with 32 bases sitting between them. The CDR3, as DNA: TGTGCCAGTCGGAACAGGGTAGCTAGCGGTAGATCGGGCGAGTTCTTC. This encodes CASRNRVASGRSGEFF.

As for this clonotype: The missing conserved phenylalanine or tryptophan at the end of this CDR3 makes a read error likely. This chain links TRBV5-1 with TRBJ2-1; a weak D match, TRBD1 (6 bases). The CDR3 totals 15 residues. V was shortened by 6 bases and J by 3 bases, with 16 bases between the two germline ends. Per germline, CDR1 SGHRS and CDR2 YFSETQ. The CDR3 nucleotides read TGCGCCAGCATCACCTCCGGGACAAACTACAATGAGCAGTTCTCC. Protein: CASITSGTNYNEQFS.

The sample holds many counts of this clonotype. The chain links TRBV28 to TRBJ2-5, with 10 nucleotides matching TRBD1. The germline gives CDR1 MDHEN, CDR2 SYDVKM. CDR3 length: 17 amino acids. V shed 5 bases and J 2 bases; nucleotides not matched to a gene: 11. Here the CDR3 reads CASSTRQGARRQETQYF. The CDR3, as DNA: TGTGCCAGCAGTACCAGACAGGGGGCGAGGCGACAAGAGACCCAGTACTTC.

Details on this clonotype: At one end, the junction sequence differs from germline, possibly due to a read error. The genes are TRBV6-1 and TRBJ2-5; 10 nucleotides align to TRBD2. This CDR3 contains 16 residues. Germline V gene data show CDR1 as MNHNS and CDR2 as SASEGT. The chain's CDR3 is CASSELSGRARETQYF. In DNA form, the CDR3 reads TGTGCCAGCAGTGAACTGAGCGGGAGGGCGAGGGAGACCCAATACTTC.

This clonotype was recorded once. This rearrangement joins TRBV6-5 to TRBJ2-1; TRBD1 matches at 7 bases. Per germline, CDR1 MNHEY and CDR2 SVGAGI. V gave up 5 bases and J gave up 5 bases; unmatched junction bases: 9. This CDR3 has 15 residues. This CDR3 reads CASSPRTGPNNEQFF. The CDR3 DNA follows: TGTGCCAGCAGTCCCAGGACAGGCCCTAACAATGAGCAGTTCTTC.

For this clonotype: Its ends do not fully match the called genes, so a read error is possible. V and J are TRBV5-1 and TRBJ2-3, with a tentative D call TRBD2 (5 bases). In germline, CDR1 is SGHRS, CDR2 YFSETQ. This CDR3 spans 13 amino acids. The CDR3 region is CASRLEGTDTQYF. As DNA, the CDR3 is TGCGCCAGCAGGTTGGAGGGCACAGATACGCAGTATTTT.

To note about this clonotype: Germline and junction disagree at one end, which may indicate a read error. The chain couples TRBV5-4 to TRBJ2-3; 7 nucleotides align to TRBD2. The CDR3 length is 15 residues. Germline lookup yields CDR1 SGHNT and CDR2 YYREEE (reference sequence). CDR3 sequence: CASSQEGRATDTQYF. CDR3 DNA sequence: TGTGCCAGCAGCCAGGAGGGGAGGGCCACAGATACGCAATATTTT.

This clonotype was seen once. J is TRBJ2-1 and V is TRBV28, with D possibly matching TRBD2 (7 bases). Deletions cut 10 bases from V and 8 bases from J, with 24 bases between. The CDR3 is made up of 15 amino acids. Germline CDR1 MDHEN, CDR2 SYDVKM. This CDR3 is CAIGGGPFSGYEQFF. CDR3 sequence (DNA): TGTGCCATTGGGGGGGGCCCCTTTTCGGGATATGAGCAGTTCTTC.

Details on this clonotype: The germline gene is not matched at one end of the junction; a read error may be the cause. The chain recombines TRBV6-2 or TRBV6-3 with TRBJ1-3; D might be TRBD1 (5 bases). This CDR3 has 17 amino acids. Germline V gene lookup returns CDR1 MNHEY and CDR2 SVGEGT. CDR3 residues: CASRSDLMGRHGNTINF. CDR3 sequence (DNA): TGTGCCAGCAGATCTGATTTGATGGGGCGCCATGGAAATACCATAAATTTT.

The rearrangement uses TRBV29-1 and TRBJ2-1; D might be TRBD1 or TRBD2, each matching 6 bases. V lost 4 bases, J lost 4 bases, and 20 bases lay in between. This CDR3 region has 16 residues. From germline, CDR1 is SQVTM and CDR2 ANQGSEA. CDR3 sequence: CSVATSWKGVYNEQFF. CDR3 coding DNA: TGCAGCGTTGCGACTAGTTGGAAGGGGGTATACAATGAGCAGTTCTTC.

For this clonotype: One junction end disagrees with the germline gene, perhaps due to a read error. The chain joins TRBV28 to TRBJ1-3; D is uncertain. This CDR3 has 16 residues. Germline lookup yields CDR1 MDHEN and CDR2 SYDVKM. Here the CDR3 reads CASNAPRIDSGNTIHF. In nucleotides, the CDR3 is TGTGCCAGCAACGCTCCGAGGATAGATTCCGGAAACACCATACATTTT.

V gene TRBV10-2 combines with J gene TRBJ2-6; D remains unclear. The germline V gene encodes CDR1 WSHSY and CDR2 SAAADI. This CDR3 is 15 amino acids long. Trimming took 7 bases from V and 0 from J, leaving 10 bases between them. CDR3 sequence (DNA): TGCGCCAGCATGATAGTCCTCTCTGGGGCCAACGTCCTGACTTTC. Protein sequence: CASMIVLSGANVLTF.

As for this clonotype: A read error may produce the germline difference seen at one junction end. CDR3 DNA: TGTGTCAGCAGCTCATCAAGCGCGCAGTACAATGAGCGGTTCTTC. Amino acids: CVSSSSSAQYNERFF. This chain links TRBV11-2 with TRBJ2-1, with D uncertain. Germline V gene sequence: CDR1 SGHAT, CDR2 FQNNGV. This CDR3 has 15 amino acids. Combining the CDR3 with reference TRBV11-2 and TRBJ2-1 gives the whole variable domain EAGVAQSPRYKIIEKRQSVAFWCNPISGHATLYWYQQILGQGPKLLIQFQNNGVVDDSQLPKDRFSAERLKGVDSTLKIQPAKLEDSAVYLCVSSSSSAQYNERFFGPGTRLTVL.

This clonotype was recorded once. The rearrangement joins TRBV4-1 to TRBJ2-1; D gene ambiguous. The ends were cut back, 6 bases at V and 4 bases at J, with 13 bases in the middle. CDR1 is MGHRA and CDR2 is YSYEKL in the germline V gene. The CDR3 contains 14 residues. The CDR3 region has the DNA TGCGCCAGCAGTCGGGTCTGGGGTTACAATGAGCAGTTCTTC. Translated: CASSRVWGYNEQFF.

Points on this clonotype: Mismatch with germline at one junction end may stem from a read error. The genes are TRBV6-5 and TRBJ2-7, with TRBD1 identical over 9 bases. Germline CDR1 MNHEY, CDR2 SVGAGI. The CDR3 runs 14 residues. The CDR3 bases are TGTTCCAGCAGTCCCGGGACAGGGAAGTACGAGCAGTACTTC. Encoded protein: CSSSPGTGKYEQYF.

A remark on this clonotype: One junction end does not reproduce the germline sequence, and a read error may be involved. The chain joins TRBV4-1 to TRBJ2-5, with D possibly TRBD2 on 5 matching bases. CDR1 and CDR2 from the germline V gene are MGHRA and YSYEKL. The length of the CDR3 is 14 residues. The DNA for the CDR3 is TGCGTCAGCGGCCAATCGGGTCAGGTGGAGACCCAGTACTTC. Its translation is CVSGQSGQVETQYF.

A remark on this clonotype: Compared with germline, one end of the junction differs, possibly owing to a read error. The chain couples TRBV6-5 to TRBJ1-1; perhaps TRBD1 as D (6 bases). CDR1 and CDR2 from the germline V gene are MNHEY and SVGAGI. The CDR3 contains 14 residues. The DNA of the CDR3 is TGTGCCCGCAGTCACAGGGTATCGGACACTGAAGCTTTCTTT. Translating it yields CARSHRVSDTEAFF.